A single sample gave rise to the 28 T cell receptor beta chains below, sequenced in a study of shared clonotypes between healthy human individuals. Sequencing was performed with immunoSEQ multiplex PCR; in TCRdb, only in-frame clones are kept and a portion is missing. The profile covers around 550,000 clones, with 90% to 97% appearing a single time and under 0.06% taken by the ten largest. What was sequenced was naive CD4+ T cells sorted from blood. Subset in this sample: CD45RA+ positively selected. All receptors come from a woman aged 25 to 39 in good health.

The chain couples TRBV11-2 to TRBJ2-2; TRBD1 aligns across 8 bases. Germline V lookup: CDR1 SGHAT, CDR2 FQNNGV. Germline trimming cut 11 bases from V and 5 bases from J; bases unmatched to any gene: 10. The CDR3 loop spans 14 amino acids. In DNA, the CDR3 is TGTGCCGCCTCGGGCAGGGGGCGGACCGGGGAGCTGTTTTTT. This sequence encodes CAASGRGRTGELFF. The whole variable domain, filled in from reference TRBV11-2 and TRBJ2-2, reads EAGVAQSPRYKIIEKRQSVAFWCNPISGHATLYWYQQILGQGPKLLIQFQNNGVVDDSQLPKDRFSAERLKGVDSTLKIQPAKLEDSAVYLCAASGRGRTGELFFGEGSRLTVL.

The gene calls are TRBV27 and TRBJ2-1, with 7 positions matching TRBD1. Germline trimming cut 3 bases from V and 6 bases from J; bases unmatched to any gene: 5. This CDR3 contains 14 residues. Germline CDR1 and CDR2: MNHEY and SMNVEV (reference sequence). DNA of the CDR3: TGTGCCAGCAGTTTTCGTCGGGACAGCAATGAGCAGTTCTTC. It translates to CASSFRRDSNEQFF.

V usage is TRBV7-9 and J usage is TRBJ1-1, with D maybe TRBD1 (6 bases). Germline V gene sequence: CDR1 SEHNR, CDR2 FQNEAQ (reference sequence). V dropped 4 bases and J dropped 5 bases, with 11 bases sitting between them. This CDR3 has 13 amino acids. CDR3 residues: CASSWTEVTEAFF. CDR3 in DNA: TGTGCCAGCAGCTGGACAGAAGTAACTGAAGCTTTCTTT.

The chain has TRBV6-1 and TRBJ2-1, with 11 bases lining up with TRBD2. Germline loops: CDR1 MNHNS, CDR2 SASEGT. This CDR3 has 16 residues. V dropped 6 bases and J dropped 4; count of bases not matched to a gene: 8. In nucleotides, the CDR3 is TGTGCCAGCAGAGAACATGGGACTAGCGGTTACAATGAGCAGTTCTTC. Protein product: CASREHGTSGYNEQFF.

This rearrangement joins TRBV7-9 to TRBJ2-7; D is tentatively TRBD1 or TRBD2 (5 bases each). Germline loops: CDR1 SEHNR, CDR2 FQNEAQ (reference sequence). The CDR3 spans 13 residues. The V end lost 3 bases, the J end lost 9 bases, and 15 bases lay between the germline ends. The CDR3 spells CASSFGAPAGQYF. The CDR3, as DNA: TGTGCCAGCAGCTTCGGGGCCCCCGCCGGGCAGTACTTC.

This chain connects TRBV19 to TRBJ2-3; D is possibly TRBD1 or TRBD2 (5 bases each). CDR3 length equals 17 residues. The V and J ends lost 4 bases and 5 bases respectively, with 22 bases between them. Germline V gene lookup returns CDR1 LNHDA and CDR2 SQIVND (reference sequence). The CDR3 sequence: CASSRPLGTASQDTQYF. CDR3 in DNA: TGTGCCAGTAGTAGACCTCTCGGGACCGCCTCACAAGATACGCAGTATTTT.

The rearrangement joins TRBV4-2 to TRBJ1-2; D unresolved. The germline V and J ends were trimmed by 1 base and 4 bases, with 13 bases remaining between them. The CDR3 is made up of 15 amino acids. Germline loops: CDR1 LGHNA, CDR2 YNFKEQ. DNA for the CDR3: TGTGCCAGCAGCCAAGGGCCGGCACAATCCTATGGCTACACCTTC. This gives the protein CASSQGPAQSYGYTF.

The V and J genes are TRBV18 and TRBJ2-1; the match to TRBD1 covers 8 bases. The CDR3 is 13 residues long. Looked up from germline, CDR1 is KGHSH and CDR2 is LQKENI. Unmatched junction bases numbered 4, after V lost 4 bases and J lost 8 bases. CDR3 nucleotide sequence: TGTGCCAGCTCACAGGACAGGGTCGATGAGCAGTTCTTC. Protein: CASSQDRVDEQFF.

The chain employs TRBV2 and TRBJ2-1, with D possibly TRBD1 on 6 matching bases. Germline CDR1 is SNHLY and CDR2 is FYNNEI. Trimming shortened V by 6 bases and J by 6 bases, and 12 bases separated the two germline ends. The CDR3 has 13 amino acids. The CDR3 sequence is CASRSGTTNEQFF. The CDR3 nucleotides are TGTGCCAGCAGGTCAGGGACAACCAATGAGCAGTTCTTC.

The rearrangement uses TRBV7-9 and TRBJ1-2; 7 nucleotides line up with TRBD1. The CDR3 covers 19 residues. CDR1 SEHNR and CDR2 FQNEAQ come from the germline V gene (reference sequence). The V segment lost 5 bases and the J segment 2 bases; nucleotides outside the gene matches: 20. CDR3 protein: CASSKVAGTEHSWNYGYTF. CDR3 nucleotide sequence: TGTGCCAGCAGCAAGGTAGCCGGGACAGAACATTCATGGAACTATGGCTACACCTTC.

The J gene is TRBJ2-3, the V gene TRBV5-4; 11 positions match TRBD2. Looked up from germline, CDR1 is SGHNT and CDR2 is YYREEE (reference sequence). V lost 4 bases, J lost 0 bases, and 7 bases stayed unmatched. The CDR3 sequence is 17 residues long. The CDR3 DNA is TGTGCCAGCAGCGTACTACTAGCGGGAGCTAGCACAGATACGCAGTATTTT. Its protein product is CASSVLLAGASTDTQYF. Together with reference TRBV5-4 and TRBJ2-3, the CDR3 gives the full variable domain: ETGVTQSPTHLIKTRGQQVTLRCSSQSGHNTVSWYQQALGQGPQFIFQYYREEENGRGNFPPRFSGLQFPNYSSELNVNALELDDSALYLCASSVLLAGASTDTQYFGPGTRLTVL.

The chain links TRBV11-2 to TRBJ1-5, with D unclear. The CDR3 consists of 14 residues. In germline, CDR1 is SGHAT, CDR2 FQNNGV. Trimming removed 5 bases from V and 2 bases from J, with 10 bases in between. The CDR3 DNA follows: TGTGCCAGCAGCAAGACGGATGGCAATCAGCCCCAGCATTTT. Protein product: CASSKTDGNQPQHF. Looking up the rest from reference TRBV11-2 and TRBJ1-5 gives the full variable domain: EAGVAQSPRYKIIEKRQSVAFWCNPISGHATLYWYQQILGQGPKLLIQFQNNGVVDDSQLPKDRFSAERLKGVDSTLKIQPAKLEDSAVYLCASSKTDGNQPQHFGDGTRLSIL.

V is TRBV4-1 and J is TRBJ2-1; D possibly corresponds to TRBD2 (5 bases). CDR3 length: 16 amino acids. Between the trimmed V and J ends, which lost 3 bases and 2 bases, there was a span of 14 bases. Per the germline V gene, CDR1 is MGHRA and CDR2 is YSYEKL. The DNA of the CDR3 is TGCGCCAGCAGCCATCCGGGATTCTCGGCCTACAATGAGCAGTTCTTC. Encoded protein: CASSHPGFSAYNEQFF.

The CDR3 sequence: CASSPQRGSNIQYF. The CDR3 DNA is TGTGCCAGCAGCCCGCAGAGGGGTAGCAACATTCAGTACTTC. The chain has TRBV21-1 and TRBJ2-4. TRBV21-1 is a pseudogene locus. The CDR3 length is 14 residues.

This chain uses TRBV15 with TRBJ2-3, with 11 positions matching TRBD2. Trimming took 0 bases from V and 0 from J; bases not matched to a gene: 5. This CDR3 comprises 18 residues. Germline CDR1 and CDR2: LNHNV and YYDKDF (reference sequence). The CDR3 reads CATSRDVRLAGSTDTQYF. The CDR3 coding sequence is TGTGCCACCAGCAGAGATGTGAGACTAGCGGGGAGCACAGATACGCAGTATTTT.

This chain connects TRBV25-1 to TRBJ2-3, with a possible D match to TRBD2 (5 bases). The V gene lost 3 bases and the J gene lost 4 bases, with 11 bases spanning the gap. Looked up from germline, CDR1 is MGHDK and CDR2 is SYGVNS. CDR3 size: 14 residues. CDR3 amino acids: CASSDGKAADTQYF. The CDR3 bases are TGTGCCAGCAGTGATGGGAAAGCGGCAGATACGCAGTATTTT. Full variable domain (outside the CDR3, taken from reference TRBV25-1 and TRBJ2-3): EADIYQTPRYLVIGTGKKITLECSQTMGHDKMYWYQQDPGMELHLIHYSYGVNSTEKGDLSSESTVSRIRTEHFPLTLESARPSHTSQYLCASSDGKAADTQYFGPGTRLTVL.

J is TRBJ1-1 and V is TRBV20-1; possible D gene TRBD1, 6 bases. Per the germline V gene, CDR1 is DFQATT and CDR2 is SNEGSKA (reference sequence). The CDR3 is 10 amino acids. Trimming stripped 0 bases from V and 11 bases from J, with 7 bases between. The CDR3 is CSARDRGAFF. CDR3 nucleotide sequence: TGCAGTGCTAGAGACAGGGGCGCTTTCTTT.

The chain combines TRBV2 with TRBJ2-7; no reliable D call. Per germline, CDR1 SNHLY and CDR2 FYNNEI. This CDR3 is built from 12 residues. V lost 1 base, J lost 3 bases, and 4 bases lay in between. CDR3 sequence (DNA): TGTGCCAGCAGTGAAGGTAACTACGAGCAGTACTTC. It specifies CASSEGNYEQYF.

V usage is TRBV18 and J usage is TRBJ2-3; no clear D gene. The V end lost 0 bases, the J end lost 2 bases, and 12 bases lay between the germline ends. The germline CDR1 and CDR2 sequences are KGHSH and LQKENI. There are 16 residues in the CDR3. The CDR3 DNA follows: TGTGCCAGCTCACCACCGCACCCTGCTGTCACAGATACGCAGTATTTT. It codes for CASSPPHPAVTDTQYF.

This CDR3 is CASSLGIRSYNEQFF. The CDR3 nucleotides read TGCGCCAGCAGCTTGGGGATCCGCTCCTACAATGAGCAGTTCTTC. The chain joins TRBV5-1 to TRBJ2-1, with D unresolved. Germline CDR1 SGHRS, CDR2 YFSETQ. This CDR3 has 15 amino acids. Trimming stripped 0 bases from V and 0 bases from J, with 7 bases between.

This clone appeared once. The CDR3 loop is CASSHEGSRGGELFF. The CDR3 nucleotides read TGCGCCAGCAGCCATGAGGGAAGCAGGGGAGGGGAGCTGTTTTTT. This chain connects TRBV4-1 to TRBJ2-2, with a weak D call TRBD1 (6 bases). Trimming took off 3 bases at V and 8 bases at J, with 16 bases between the two ends. This CDR3 comprises 15 residues. Germline values: CDR1 MGHRA, CDR2 YSYEKL.

The chain uses TRBV5-1 and TRBJ1-2; 11 nucleotides match TRBD1. The CDR3 runs to 16 residues. The junction had 13 bases not matched to a gene; V was cut back by 4 bases and J by 8 bases. Germline-derived CDR1 and CDR2 are SGHRS and YFSETQ. CDR3 sequence: CASSQTGTGGYDGYTF. CDR3 bases: TGCGCCAGCAGCCAGACCGGGACAGGGGGTTACGACGGCTACACCTTC. Full variable domain (outside the CDR3, taken from reference TRBV5-1 and TRBJ1-2): KAGVTQTPRYLIKTRGQQVTLSCSPISGHRSVSWYQQTPGQGLQFLFEYFSETQRNKGNFPGRFSGRQFSNSRSEMNVSTLELGDSALYLCASSQTGTGGYDGYTFGSGTRLTVV.

The chain combines TRBV5-1 with TRBJ1-4; no definite D call. This CDR3 has 12 amino acids. The V gene lost 0 bases and the J gene lost 4 bases, with 1 base spanning the gap. Germline values: CDR1 SGHRS, CDR2 YFSETQ. The CDR3 region is CASSLGNEKLFF. The CDR3 bases are TGCGCCAGCAGCTTGGGTAATGAAAAACTGTTTTTT.

This chain joins TRBV5-1 and TRBJ2-3; 12 positions match TRBD2. Germline values: CDR1 SGHRS, CDR2 YFSETQ. CDR3 length equals 16 residues. V dropped 0 bases and J dropped 6; count of bases not matched to a gene: 5. As DNA, the CDR3 is TGCGCCAGCAGCTTGGTCCTAGCGGGAGGGCGGGATACGCAGTATTTT. Protein: CASSLVLAGGRDTQYF.

The chain joins TRBV19 to TRBJ2-3; 7 bases line up with TRBD1. The trim removed 6 bases at V and 6 bases at J, leaving 6 bases unmatched. The CDR3 length is 13 residues. Germline V gives CDR1 LNHDA, CDR2 SQIVND (reference sequence). The CDR3 bases are TGTGCCAGTAGCGAGACAGGGTCTGATACGCAGTATTTT. It translates to CASSETGSDTQYF. The whole variable domain, filled in from reference TRBV19 and TRBJ2-3, reads DGGITQSPKYLFRKEGQNVTLSCEQNLNHDAMYWYRQDPGQGLRLIYYSQIVNDFQKGDIAEGYSVSREKKESFPLTVTSAQKNPTAFYLCASSETGSDTQYFGPGTRLTVL.

The chain links TRBV11-2 to TRBJ2-1; TRBD2 aligns across 10 bases. Germline loops: CDR1 SGHAT, CDR2 FQNNGV. This CDR3 is 16 amino acids long. V gave up 4 bases and J gave up 0 bases; unmatched junction bases: 3. The CDR3 loop reads CASSWLAGDSYNEQFF. The CDR3 DNA sequence: TGTGCCAGCAGCTGGCTAGCGGGAGACTCCTACAATGAGCAGTTCTTC.

The chain carries TRBV5-6 and TRBJ1-3; D gene uncertain. Germline CDR1 is SGHDT and CDR2 is YYEEEE. CDR3 length: 16 residues. V was trimmed by 0 bases and J by 0 bases, leaving 10 bases between them. CDR3 bases: TGTGCCAGCAGCTTGGCAGGAATAAACTCTGGAAACACCATATATTTT. Protein product: CASSLAGINSGNTIYF.

The chain links TRBV28 to TRBJ1-5, with a tentative D call TRBD1 (5 bases). Germline V gene lookup returns CDR1 MDHEN and CDR2 SYDVKM. The CDR3 contains 16 residues. V lost 4 bases and J 4 bases, leaving 17 bases between the germline ends. The CDR3 protein is CASSWGTHYGNQPQHF. CDR3 nucleotides: TGTGCCAGCAGTTGGGGGACTCACTACGGGAATCAGCCCCAGCATTTT. The complete variable domain, with remaining parts taken from reference TRBV28 and TRBJ1-5, reads DVKVTQSSRYLVKRTGEKVFLECVQDMDHENMFWYRQDPGLGLRLIYFSYDVKMKEKGDIPEGYSVSREKKERFSLILESASTNQTSMYLCASSWGTHYGNQPQHFGDGTRLSIL.